What follows are 28 T cell receptor beta chains derived from one specimen sequenced in a study of response to subunit inactivated influenza vaccine. TCRdb redid the calling of the RT-PCR reads with MiXCR, one entry per CDR3 protein. The sample lists 650,000 to 850,000 distinct CDR3 sequences; about 14% were seen once. This specimen was PBMCs from blood, taken around 15 days before vaccination. Receptors were obtained from a man in his fifties who received an inactivated influenza vaccine.

A single count supports this clonotype. This chain links TRBV25-1 with TRBJ2-7; 9 bases map to TRBD1. The germline CDR1 and CDR2 sequences are MGHDK and SYGVNS. The V and J ends lost 11 bases and 7 bases, in that order; junction bases with no gene match: 9. This CDR3 is 12 amino acids long. The CDR3 nucleotides read TGTGCCGGACGGACAGGGGCTAGAGAGCAGTACTTC. The encoded protein is CAGRTGAREQYF.

The chain combines TRBV12-3 or TRBV12-4 with TRBJ1-3; D is perhaps TRBD1 (6 bases). This CDR3 contains 13 residues. V lost 8 bases, J lost 0 bases, and 8 bases lay in between. The CDR3 loop reads CASRQVSGNTIYF. CDR3 bases: TGTGCCAGCCGACAGGTCTCTGGAAACACCATATATTTT.

This clonotype was seen a few times. The genes are TRBV4-1 and TRBJ2-5; perhaps TRBD2 as D (5 bases). The CDR3 is 15 amino acids. Germline V CDR1 and CDR2: MGHRA, YSYEKL. V lost 0 bases, J lost 5 bases, and 13 bases lay in between. The CDR3 reads CASSQDSGFQETQYF. Here the CDR3 DNA reads TGCGCCAGCAGCCAAGATTCGGGGTTCCAGGAGACCCAGTACTTC.

The chain carries TRBV3-1 and TRBJ1-2; D gene uncertain. Trimming took 0 bases from V and 3 from J, leaving 8 bases between them. Germline V CDR1 and CDR2: LGHDT, YNNKEL (reference sequence). The CDR3 loop spans 14 amino acids. CDR3: CASSQDMGDYGYTF. The DNA of the CDR3 is TGTGCCAGCAGCCAAGATATGGGAGACTATGGCTACACCTTC. Combining the CDR3 with reference TRBV3-1 and TRBJ1-2 gives the whole variable domain DTAVSQTPKYLVTQMGNDKSIKCEQNLGHDTMYWYKQDSKKFLKIMFSYNNKELIINETVPNRFSPKSPDKAHLNLHINSLELGDSAVYFCASSQDMGDYGYTFGSGTRLTVV.

This clonotype occurred a few times. The chain employs TRBV7-2 and TRBJ2-1, with D perhaps TRBD2 (7 bases). CDR1 is SGHTA and CDR2 is FQGNSA in the germline V gene. Trimming left V 5 bases short and J 5 bases short, with 13 bases between. The CDR3 runs 14 residues. The CDR3 region is CASSPSGGHNEQFF. Written as DNA, the CDR3 is TGTGCCAGCAGCCCCTCGGGGGGCCACAATGAGCAGTTCTTC.

The genes are TRBV12-3 or TRBV12-4 and TRBJ2-7; 10 nucleotides match TRBD2. This CDR3 is built from 14 residues. Trimming cost V 3 bases and J 6 bases; bases outside gene matches: 5. The CDR3 nucleotides are TGTGCCAGCAGTTTTAGCGGGGGGAGTGGCGAGCAGTACTTC. It encodes CASSFSGGSGEQYF.

This clonotype was recorded a few times. The rearrangement links TRBV7-2 to TRBJ2-2, with TRBD1 matching over 8 bases. Germline loops: CDR1 SGHTA, CDR2 FQGNSA. The CDR3 contains 15 residues. Trimming took 0 bases from V and 7 from J; bases not matched to a gene: 4. The CDR3 DNA sequence: TGTGCCAGCAGCTTAGCACAGGGGGGCATCGGGGAGCTGTTTTTT. Translation: CASSLAQGGIGELFF.

This clonotype was detected a few times. One junction end does not reproduce the germline sequence, and a read error may be involved. This chain links TRBV5-1 with TRBJ2-2, with D hard to call. The germline CDR1 and CDR2 sequences are SGHRS and YFSETQ. This CDR3 spans 14 amino acids. The CDR3 DNA sequence: TGCGCCAGCAGCTTCTCTCCGAACGCCGGGGAGCTGTTTTTT. This sequence encodes CASSFSPNAGELFF.

The chain joins TRBV4-2 to TRBJ2-5, with TRBD2 matching 7 bases. Germline lookup yields CDR1 LGHNA and CDR2 YNFKEQ. CDR3 size: 13 residues. J gave up 6 bases and V 0 bases, and 1 base lay outside the gene matches. CDR3 coding DNA: TGTGCCAGCAGCCAAGACGGGGGGAAGACCCAGTACTTC. This codes for CASSQDGGKTQYF.

This clonotype occurred a few times. V usage is TRBV2 and J usage is TRBJ1-5; D is ambiguous. Trimming took off 0 bases at V and 6 bases at J, with 12 bases between the two ends. CDR3 length: 15 residues. Germline assignment: CDR1 SNHLY and CDR2 FYNNEI. The CDR3 DNA is TGTGCCAGCAGTGAAGCCCCTGTTGCGGGTCAGCCCCAGCATTTT. Protein sequence: CASSEAPVAGQPQHF.

This clonotype was counted between two and nine times. This chain links TRBV5-8 with TRBJ2-7, with TRBD1 matching over 8 bases. CDR1 and CDR2 (germline): SGHTS, YDEGEE. V trimming: 4 bases; J trimming: 5 bases; junction bases outside the gene matches: 11. This CDR3 has 15 residues. CDR3 sequence reads: CASSRWTGKAHEQYF. For the CDR3, the DNA is TGTGCCAGCAGCCGATGGACAGGGAAGGCCCACGAGCAGTACTTC.

This clonotype was seen repeatedly, ten times or more. This rearrangement joins TRBV20-1 to TRBJ2-1; the match to TRBD2 covers 13 bases. CDR1 is DFQATT, CDR2 SNEGSKA, per germline (reference sequence). Germline trimming cut 5 bases from V and 6 bases from J; bases unmatched to any gene: 7. The CDR3 has 15 residues. Here the CDR3 reads CSASAGTSGTNEQFF. In DNA form, the CDR3 reads TGCAGTGCTTCCGCGGGGACTAGCGGGACCAATGAGCAGTTCTTC.

CDR3 loop: CASSYFADSYEQYF. CDR3 bases: TGTGCCAGCAGTTACTTCGCGGACTCCTACGAGCAGTACTTC. The chain recombines TRBV6-5 with TRBJ2-7; D unresolved. Per the germline V gene, CDR1 is MNHEY and CDR2 is SVGAGI. Trimming took 1 base from V and 0 from J, leaving 7 bases between them. The length of the CDR3 is 14 residues.

This clonotype was seen more than once but under ten times. The CDR3 protein is CTTNRDPGYTF. The CDR3 DNA follows: TGCACAACCAACCGAGACCCTGGCTACACCTTC. V usage is TRBV20-1 and J usage is TRBJ1-2; D not resolved. The germline V gene has CDR1 DFQATT and CDR2 SNEGSKA (reference sequence). The CDR3 contains 11 residues.

Ten or more counts support this clonotype. V gene TRBV6-5 combines with J gene TRBJ2-1, with D perhaps matching TRBD2 (6 bases). V was shortened by 2 bases and J by 6 bases, with 23 bases between the two germline ends. CDR1 and CDR2 (germline): MNHEY, SVGAGI. The length of the CDR3 is 18 residues. CDR3 nucleotides: TGTGCCAGCAGTTACCTTTCGCTCAACAGTCTCGGGGGCAATGAGCAGTTCTTC. Translating it yields CASSYLSLNSLGGNEQFF.

The gene calls are TRBV15 and TRBJ2-1, with 7 bases fitting TRBD2. Unmatched junction bases numbered 2, after V lost 0 bases and J lost 6 bases. The CDR3 runs to 14 residues. CDR1 is LNHNV and CDR2 is YYDKDF in the germline V gene (reference sequence). The CDR3 here is CATSRELASNEQFF. The CDR3 coding sequence is TGTGCCACCAGCAGAGAACTAGCGAGCAATGAGCAGTTCTTC.

CDR3 in amino acids: CASSLDRVGPETQYF. CDR3 DNA sequence: TGTGCCAGCAGCTTAGATCGGGTAGGTCCGGAGACCCAGTACTTC. The J gene is TRBJ2-5, the V gene TRBV11-2; D not certain. V lost 0 bases and J 5 bases, leaving 13 bases between the germline ends. CDR3 length: 15 residues. Germline V gene data show CDR1 as SGHAT and CDR2 as FQNNGV. Drawing the rest from reference TRBV11-2 and TRBJ2-5, the complete variable domain is EAGVAQSPRYKIIEKRQSVAFWCNPISGHATLYWYQQILGQGPKLLIQFQNNGVVDDSQLPKDRFSAERLKGVDSTLKIQPAKLEDSAVYLCASSLDRVGPETQYFGPGTRLLVL.

The chain couples TRBV12-3 or TRBV12-4 to TRBJ2-2, with a tentative D call TRBD2 (6 bases). This CDR3 region has 16 residues. V shed 0 bases and J shed 4 bases, with 12 bases lying between them. The CDR3 DNA follows: TGTGCCAGCAGTTTAGCCACCGGGACTTCCACCGGGGAGCTGTTTTTT. Translated, it gives CASSLATGTSTGELFF.

The table lists this clonotype with a few counts. The chain employs TRBV7-2 and TRBJ2-1; 8 bases agree with TRBD2. J gave up 10 bases and V 3 bases, and 8 bases lay outside the gene matches. The CDR3 runs to 14 residues. Germline lookup yields CDR1 SGHTA and CDR2 FQGNSA. The CDR3 loop is CASSFRLAGKEQFF. In DNA form, the CDR3 reads TGTGCCAGCAGCTTCAGGCTAGCGGGTAAGGAGCAGTTCTTC.

V and J are TRBV12-3 or TRBV12-4 and TRBJ1-6; TRBD1 agrees at 7 bases. This CDR3 is built from 15 residues. The V and J ends lost 4 bases and 6 bases, in that order; junction bases with no gene match: 6. CDR3 region: CASSSGGTPNSPLHF. The CDR3 nucleotides are TGTGCCAGCAGTTCAGGGGGTACGCCTAATTCACCCCTCCACTTT.

This clonotype was picked up a small number of times. The gene calls are TRBV15 and TRBJ2-3, with a tentative D call TRBD2 (5 bases). Germline CDR1 reads LNHNV; CDR2 reads YYDKDF (reference sequence). The V and J ends lost 7 bases and 5 bases respectively, with 13 bases between them. This CDR3 spans 13 amino acids. The CDR3 here is CATNPPAGDTQYF. In nucleotides, the CDR3 is TGTGCCACCAACCCCCCGGCGGGAGATACGCAGTATTTT.

With regard to this clonotype: A read error may account for a junction end that differs from germline. The chain is built from TRBV20-1 and TRBJ2-1, with TRBD2 as a possible D gene (6 bases). CDR1 DFQATT and CDR2 SNEGSKA come from the germline V gene (reference sequence). CDR3 length: 15 residues. The CDR3, as DNA: TGCTGTGCTAGAGATCTGCGGGAACCCTACAATGAGCAGTTCTTC. This sequence encodes CCARDLREPYNEQFF.

This clonotype was seen only a few times. The J gene is TRBJ1-1, the V gene TRBV2; D gene uncertain. The CDR3 consists of 11 residues. In germline, CDR1 is SNHLY, CDR2 FYNNEI. V lost 4 bases, J lost 4 bases, and 4 bases lay in between. CDR3 residues: CASSGFTEAFF. DNA for the CDR3: TGTGCCAGCAGTGGGTTCACTGAAGCTTTCTTT. The variable domain in full, with the rest retrieved from reference TRBV2 and TRBJ1-1, is EPEVTQTPSHQVTQMGQEVILRCVPISNHLYFYWYRQILGQKVEFLVSFYNNEISEKSEIFDDQFSVERPDGSNFTLKIRSTKLEDSAMYFCASSGFTEAFFGQGTRLTVV.

This clonotype was counted ten times or more. The gene calls are TRBV5-1 and TRBJ2-3, with 9 nucleotides matching TRBD2. The germline V gene has CDR1 SGHRS and CDR2 YFSETQ. V was pared by 3 bases and J by 0 bases, with 2 bases of the junction left unmatched. This CDR3 has 15 amino acids. The CDR3 reads CASSSSGASTDTQYF. As DNA, the CDR3 is TGCGCCAGCAGCTCTAGCGGGGCCAGCACAGATACGCAGTATTTT.

The chain joins TRBV9 to TRBJ2-3; TRBD2 matches 8 bases. Germline CDR1 is SGDLS and CDR2 is YYNGEE. This CDR3 is 15 amino acids long. With 3 bases clipped from V and 0 bases from J, the junction kept 3 bases outside the gene matches. The CDR3 reads CASSAAGASTDTQYF. The CDR3 DNA reads TGTGCCAGCAGCGCAGCGGGAGCCAGCACAGATACGCAGTATTTT.

This clonotype was seen a few times. The chain is built from TRBV24-1 and TRBJ2-5; 8 positions match TRBD1. V dropped 4 bases and J dropped 5; count of bases not matched to a gene: 11. Germline V gene sequence: CDR1 KGHDR, CDR2 SFDVKD. The CDR3 consists of 16 residues. The DNA of the CDR3 is TGTGCCACCAGTGACCCTGGACAGGGCCGGGATGAGACCCAGTACTTC. This translates into CATSDPGQGRDETQYF.

This chain uses TRBV7-2 with TRBJ1-2, with a weak D call TRBD1 (6 bases). Germline values: CDR1 SGHTA, CDR2 FQGNSA. Trimming shortened V by 5 bases and J by 4 bases, and 17 bases separated the two germline ends. This CDR3 has 15 residues. The DNA for the CDR3 is TGTGCCAGCAGCGCCAGTTCCGGGGGCCGCTATGGCTACACCTTC. Translated, it gives CASSASSGGRYGYTF.

The chain has TRBV6-1 and TRBJ1-6; 7 bases align to TRBD1. Germline CDR1 reads MNHNS; CDR2 reads SASEGT. Losses at the gene ends were 6 bases for V and 10 bases for J; bases not matched to a gene: 9. The CDR3 runs 14 residues. CDR3 amino acids: CASSIGQVGSPLHF. The CDR3 DNA sequence: TGTGCCAGCAGCATTGGACAGGTGGGGTCACCCCTCCACTTT.